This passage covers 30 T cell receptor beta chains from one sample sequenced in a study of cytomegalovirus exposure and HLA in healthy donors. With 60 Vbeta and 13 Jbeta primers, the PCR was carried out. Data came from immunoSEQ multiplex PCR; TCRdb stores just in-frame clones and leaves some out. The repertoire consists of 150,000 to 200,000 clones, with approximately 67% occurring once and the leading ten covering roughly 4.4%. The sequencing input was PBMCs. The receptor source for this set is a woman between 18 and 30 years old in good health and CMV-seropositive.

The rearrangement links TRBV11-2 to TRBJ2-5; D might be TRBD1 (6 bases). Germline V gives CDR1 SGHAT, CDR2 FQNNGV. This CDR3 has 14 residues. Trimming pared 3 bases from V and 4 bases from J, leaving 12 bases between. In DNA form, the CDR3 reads TGTGCCAGCAGCTTTCTGGGGGCGCGAGAGACCCAGTACTTC. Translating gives CASSFLGARETQYF.

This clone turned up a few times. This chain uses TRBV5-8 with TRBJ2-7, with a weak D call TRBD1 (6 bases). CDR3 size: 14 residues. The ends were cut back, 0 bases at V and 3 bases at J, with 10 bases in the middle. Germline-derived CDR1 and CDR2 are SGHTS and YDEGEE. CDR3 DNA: TGTGCCAGCAGCTTGGTCACAGGGATCTACGAGCAGTACTTC. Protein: CASSLVTGIYEQYF. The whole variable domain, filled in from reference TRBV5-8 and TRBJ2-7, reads EAGVTQSPTHLIKTRGQQATLRCSPISGHTSVYWYQQALGLGLQFLLWYDEGEERNRGNFPPRFSGRQFPNYSSELNVNALELEDSALYLCASSLVTGIYEQYFGPGTRLTVT.

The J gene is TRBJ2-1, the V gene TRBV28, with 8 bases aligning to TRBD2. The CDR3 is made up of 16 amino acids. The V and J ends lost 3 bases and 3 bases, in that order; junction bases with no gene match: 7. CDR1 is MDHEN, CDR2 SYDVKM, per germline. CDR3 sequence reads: CASSFLVAGLYNEQFF. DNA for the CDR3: TGTGCCAGCAGTTTCCTCGTAGCGGGACTCTACAATGAGCAGTTCTTC.

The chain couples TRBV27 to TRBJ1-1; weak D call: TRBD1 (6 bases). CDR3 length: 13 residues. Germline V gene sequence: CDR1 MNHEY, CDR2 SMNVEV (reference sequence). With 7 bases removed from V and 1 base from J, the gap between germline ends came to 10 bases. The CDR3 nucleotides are TGTGCCAGCACCAGAGGGGGGAACACTGAAGCTTTCTTT. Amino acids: CASTRGGNTEAFF.

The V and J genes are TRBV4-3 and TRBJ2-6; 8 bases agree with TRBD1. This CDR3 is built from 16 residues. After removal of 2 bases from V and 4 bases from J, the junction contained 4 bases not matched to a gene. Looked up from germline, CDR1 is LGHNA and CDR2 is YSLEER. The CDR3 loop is CASSQRTGSGANVLTF. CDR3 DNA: TGCGCCAGCAGCCAACGGACAGGGTCCGGGGCCAACGTCCTGACTTTC.

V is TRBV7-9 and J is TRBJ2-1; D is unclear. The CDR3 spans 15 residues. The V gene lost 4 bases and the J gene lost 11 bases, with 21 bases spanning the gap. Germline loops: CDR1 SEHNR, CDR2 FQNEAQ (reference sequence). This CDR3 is CASSSYRDQPLKQFF. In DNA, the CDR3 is TGTGCCAGCAGCTCCTACAGAGATCAGCCTCTCAAGCAGTTCTTC. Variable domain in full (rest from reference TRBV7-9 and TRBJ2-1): DTGVSQNPRHKITKRGQNVTFRCDPISEHNRLYWYRQTLGQGPEFLTYFQNEAQLEKSRLLSDRFSAERPKGSFSTLEIQRTEQGDSAMYLCASSSYRDQPLKQFFGPGTRLTVL.

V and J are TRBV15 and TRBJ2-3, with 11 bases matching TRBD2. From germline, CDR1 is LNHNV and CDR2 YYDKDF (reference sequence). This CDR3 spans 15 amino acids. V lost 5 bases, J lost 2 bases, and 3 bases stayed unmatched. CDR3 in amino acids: CATSGLAGHTDTQYF. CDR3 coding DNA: TGTGCCACCAGCGGACTAGCGGGTCACACAGATACGCAGTATTTT.

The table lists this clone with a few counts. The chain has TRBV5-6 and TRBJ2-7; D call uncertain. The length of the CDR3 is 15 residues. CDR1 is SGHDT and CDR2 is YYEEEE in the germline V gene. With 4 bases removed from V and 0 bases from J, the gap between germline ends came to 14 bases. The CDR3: CASSTLSVSSYEQYF. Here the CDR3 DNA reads TGTGCCAGCAGCACCCTCTCAGTCTCCTCCTACGAGCAGTACTTC. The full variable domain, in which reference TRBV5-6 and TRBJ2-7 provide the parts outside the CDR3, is DAGVTQSPTHLIKTRGQQVTLRCSPKSGHDTVSWYQQALGQGPQFIFQYYEEEERQRGNFPDRFSGHQFPNYSSELNVNALLLGDSALYLCASSTLSVSSYEQYFGPGTRLTVT.

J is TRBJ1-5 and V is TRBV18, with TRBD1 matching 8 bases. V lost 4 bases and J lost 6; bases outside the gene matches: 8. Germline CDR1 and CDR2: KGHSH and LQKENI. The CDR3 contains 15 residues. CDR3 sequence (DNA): TGTGCCAGCTCACTTCGACAGGGGTTGGGTCAGCCCCAGCATTTT. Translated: CASSLRQGLGQPQHF. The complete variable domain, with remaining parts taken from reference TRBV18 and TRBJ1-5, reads NAGVMQNPRHLVRRRGQEARLRCSPMKGHSHVYWYRQLPEEGLKFMVYLQKENIIDESGMPKERFSAEFPKEGPSILRIQQVVRGDSAAYFCASSLRQGLGQPQHFGDGTRLSIL.

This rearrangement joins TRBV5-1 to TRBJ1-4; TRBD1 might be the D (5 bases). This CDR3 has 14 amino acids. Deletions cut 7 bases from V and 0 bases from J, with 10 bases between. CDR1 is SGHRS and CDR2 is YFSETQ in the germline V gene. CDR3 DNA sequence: TGCGCCAGCCGGGGGGGAGCAACTAATGAAAAACTGTTTTTT. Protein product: CASRGGATNEKLFF.

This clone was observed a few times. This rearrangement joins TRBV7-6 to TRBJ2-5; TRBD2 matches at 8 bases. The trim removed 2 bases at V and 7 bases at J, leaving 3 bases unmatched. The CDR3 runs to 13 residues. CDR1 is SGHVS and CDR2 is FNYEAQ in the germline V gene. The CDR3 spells CASSLTGGVTQYF. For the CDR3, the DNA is TGTGCCAGCAGCTTAACCGGGGGGGTGACCCAGTACTTC. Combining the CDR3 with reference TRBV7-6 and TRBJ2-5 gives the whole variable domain GAGVSQSPRYKVTKRGQDVALRCDPISGHVSLYWYRQALGQGPEFLTYFNYEAQQDKSGLPNDRFSAERPEGSISTLTIQRTEQRDSAMYRCASSLTGGVTQYFGPGTRLLVL.

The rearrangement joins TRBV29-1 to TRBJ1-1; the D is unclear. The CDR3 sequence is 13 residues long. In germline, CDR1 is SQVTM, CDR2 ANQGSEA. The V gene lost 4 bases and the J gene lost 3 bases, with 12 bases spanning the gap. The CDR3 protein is CSVVWSQYTEAFF. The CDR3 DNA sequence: TGCAGCGTTGTTTGGTCTCAGTACACTGAAGCTTTCTTT.

The DNA of the CDR3 is TGCGCCAGCAGCTTTAATAGCGGGGCATCCTACGAGCAGTACTTC. As protein: CASSFNSGASYEQYF. This chain uses TRBV5-1 with TRBJ2-7, with 8 bases matching TRBD2. The CDR3 covers 15 residues. CDR1 and CDR2 (germline): SGHRS, YFSETQ. V dropped 2 bases and J dropped 1; count of bases not matched to a gene: 5.

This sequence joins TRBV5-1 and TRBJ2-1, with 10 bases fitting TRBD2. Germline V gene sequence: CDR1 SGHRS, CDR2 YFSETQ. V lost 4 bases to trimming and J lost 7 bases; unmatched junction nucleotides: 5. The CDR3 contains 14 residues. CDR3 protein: CASSRTAGGNEQFF. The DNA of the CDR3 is TGCGCCAGCAGCCGTACAGCGGGGGGGAATGAGCAGTTCTTC.

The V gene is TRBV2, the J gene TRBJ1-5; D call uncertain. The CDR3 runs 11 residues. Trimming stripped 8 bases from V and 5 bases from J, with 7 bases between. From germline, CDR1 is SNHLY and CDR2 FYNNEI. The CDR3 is CASGNYQPQHF. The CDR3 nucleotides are TGTGCCAGCGGCAATTATCAGCCCCAGCATTTT.

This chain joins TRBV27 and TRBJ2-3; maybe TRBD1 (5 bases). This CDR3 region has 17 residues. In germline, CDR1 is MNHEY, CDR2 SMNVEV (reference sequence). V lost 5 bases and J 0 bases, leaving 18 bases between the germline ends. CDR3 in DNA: TGTGCCAGCAGTAACCCCACGACAGCAGCTAGCACAGATACGCAGTATTTT. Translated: CASSNPTTAASTDTQYF.

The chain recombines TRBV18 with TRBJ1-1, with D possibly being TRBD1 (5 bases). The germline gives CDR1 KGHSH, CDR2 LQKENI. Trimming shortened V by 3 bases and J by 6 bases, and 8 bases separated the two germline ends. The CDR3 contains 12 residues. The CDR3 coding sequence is TGTGCCAGCTCACCGCGGGGACCTGAAGCTTTCTTT. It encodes CASSPRGPEAFF.

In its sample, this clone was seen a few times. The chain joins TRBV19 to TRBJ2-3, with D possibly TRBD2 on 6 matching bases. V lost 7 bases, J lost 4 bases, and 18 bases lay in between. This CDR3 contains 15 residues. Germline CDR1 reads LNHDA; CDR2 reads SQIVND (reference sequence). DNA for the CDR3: TGTGCCAGTAAATCTTATGACGGGAGCCCAGATACGCAGTATTTT. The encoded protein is CASKSYDGSPDTQYF. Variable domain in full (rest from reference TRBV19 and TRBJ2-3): DGGITQSPKYLFRKEGQNVTLSCEQNLNHDAMYWYRQDPGQGLRLIYYSQIVNDFQKGDIAEGYSVSREKKESFPLTVTSAQKNPTAFYLCASKSYDGSPDTQYFGPGTRLTVL.

The CDR3 nucleotides are TGTGCCAGCAGTTACGGGACTGGGGGACCCTACGAGCAGTACTTC. It yields the protein CASSYGTGGPYEQYF. The V call is TRBV6-5, the J call TRBJ2-7, with a weak D call TRBD2 (6 bases). The CDR3 loop spans 15 amino acids. Per the germline V gene, CDR1 is MNHEY and CDR2 is SVGAGI. Trimming cost V 2 bases and J 2 bases, with 13 bases left between them.

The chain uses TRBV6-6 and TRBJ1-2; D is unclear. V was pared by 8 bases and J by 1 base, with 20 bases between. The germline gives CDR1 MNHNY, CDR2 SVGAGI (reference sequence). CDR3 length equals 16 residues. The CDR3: CASARSERRFNYGYTF. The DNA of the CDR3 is TGTGCCAGCGCCCGATCGGAGCGGCGGTTTAACTATGGCTACACCTTC.

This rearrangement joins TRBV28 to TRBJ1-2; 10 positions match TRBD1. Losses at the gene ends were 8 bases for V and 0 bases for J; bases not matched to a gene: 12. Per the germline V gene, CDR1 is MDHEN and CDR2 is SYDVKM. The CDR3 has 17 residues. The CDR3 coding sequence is TGTGCCAGCGGCACAGAAGGGACAGGGGTACCTAACTATGGCTACACCTTC. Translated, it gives CASGTEGTGVPNYGYTF.

The DNA for the CDR3 is TGTGCCAGCAGCGCTAGACGCGATGAGCAGTTCTTC. As protein: CASSARRDEQFF. V gene TRBV6-1 combines with J gene TRBJ2-1; D remains unclear. This CDR3 has 12 amino acids. Germline CDR1 MNHNS, CDR2 SASEGT. V lost 6 bases and J lost 8, with 11 bases in between.

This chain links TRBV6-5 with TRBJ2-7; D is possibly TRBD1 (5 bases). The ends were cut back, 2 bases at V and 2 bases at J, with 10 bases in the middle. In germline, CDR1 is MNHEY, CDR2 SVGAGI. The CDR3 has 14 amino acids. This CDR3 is CASSYQGRPYEQYF. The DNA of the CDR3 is TGTGCCAGCAGTTACCAGGGCCGGCCCTACGAGCAGTACTTC.

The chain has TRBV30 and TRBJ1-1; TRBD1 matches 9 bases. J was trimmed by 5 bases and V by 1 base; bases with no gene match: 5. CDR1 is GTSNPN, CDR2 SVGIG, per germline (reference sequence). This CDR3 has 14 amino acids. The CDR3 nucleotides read TGTGCCTGGAGTGCCTTACAGGGGGCGACTGAAGCTTTCTTT. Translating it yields CAWSALQGATEAFF. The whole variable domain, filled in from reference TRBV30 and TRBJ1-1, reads SQTIHQWPATLVQPVGSPLSLECTVEGTSNPNLYWYRQAAGRGLQLLFYSVGIGQISSEVPQNLSASRPQDRQFILSSKKLLLSDSGFYLCAWSALQGATEAFFGQGTRLTVV.

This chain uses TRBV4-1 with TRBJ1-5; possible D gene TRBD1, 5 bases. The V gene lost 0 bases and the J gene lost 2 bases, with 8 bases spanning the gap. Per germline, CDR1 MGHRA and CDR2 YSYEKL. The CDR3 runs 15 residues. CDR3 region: CASSQEGRGNQPQHF. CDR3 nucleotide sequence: TGCGCCAGCAGCCAAGAAGGCAGGGGCAATCAGCCCCAGCATTTT.

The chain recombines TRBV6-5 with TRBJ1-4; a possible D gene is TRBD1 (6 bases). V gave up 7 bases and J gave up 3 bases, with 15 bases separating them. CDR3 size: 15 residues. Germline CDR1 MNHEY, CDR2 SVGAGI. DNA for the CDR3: TGTGCCAGCACCCCCTCTTGGACAGCTAATGAAAAACTGTTTTTT. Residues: CASTPSWTANEKLFF.

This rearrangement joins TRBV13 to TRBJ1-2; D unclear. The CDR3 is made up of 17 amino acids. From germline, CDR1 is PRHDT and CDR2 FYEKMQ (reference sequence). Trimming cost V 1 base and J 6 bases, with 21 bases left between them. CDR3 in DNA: TGTGCCAGCAGCTTAGACTCCCGAATCCAGGTTTCCGATGGCTACACCTTC. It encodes CASSLDSRIQVSDGYTF.

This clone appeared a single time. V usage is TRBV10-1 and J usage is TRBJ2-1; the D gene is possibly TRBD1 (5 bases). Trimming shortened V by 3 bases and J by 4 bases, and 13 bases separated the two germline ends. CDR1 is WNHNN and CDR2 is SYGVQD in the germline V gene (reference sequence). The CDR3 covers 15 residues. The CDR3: CASSESANRYNEQFF. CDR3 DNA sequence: TGCGCCAGCAGTGAATCGGCCAACAGGTACAATGAGCAGTTCTTC.

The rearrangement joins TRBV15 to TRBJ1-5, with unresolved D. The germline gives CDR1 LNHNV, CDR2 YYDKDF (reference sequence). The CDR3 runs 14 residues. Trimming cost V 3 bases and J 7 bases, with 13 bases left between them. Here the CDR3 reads CATSSGVPNQPQHF. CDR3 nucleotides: TGTGCCACCAGCAGCGGTGTCCCGAACCAGCCCCAGCATTTT.

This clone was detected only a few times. The CDR3 coding sequence is TGCAGCGTTGACCCCGAGTGGAGCGGGACCGGGGAGCTGTTTTTT. It yields the protein CSVDPEWSGTGELFF. The chain has TRBV29-1 and TRBJ2-2, with a possible D match to TRBD2 (6 bases). The CDR3 runs to 15 residues. The V and J ends lost 3 bases and 5 bases respectively, with 16 bases between them. Germline V gives CDR1 SQVTM, CDR2 ANQGSEA.